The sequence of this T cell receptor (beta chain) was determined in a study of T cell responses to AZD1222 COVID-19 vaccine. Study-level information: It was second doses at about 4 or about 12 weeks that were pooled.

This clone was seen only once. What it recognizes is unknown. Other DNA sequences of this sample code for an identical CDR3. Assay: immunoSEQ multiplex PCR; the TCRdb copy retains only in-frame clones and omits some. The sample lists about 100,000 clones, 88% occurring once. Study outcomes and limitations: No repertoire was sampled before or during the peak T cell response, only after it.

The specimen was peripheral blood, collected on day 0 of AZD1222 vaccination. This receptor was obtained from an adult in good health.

This CDR3 is CASSQEAGQGREKLFF. The DNA for the CDR3 is TGTGCCAGCAGCCAAGAAGCGGGACAGGGTAGGGAAAAACTGTTTTTT. This chain links TRBV4-2 with TRBJ1-4, with 9 bases fitting TRBD1. The V gene end was trimmed by 0 bases and the J gene end by 8 bases; junction bases not matched to a gene: 7. This CDR3 has 16 residues. The germline CDR1 and CDR2 sequences are LGHNA and YNFKEQ.